This T cell receptor beta chain was found in a study of T cell responses to AZD1222 COVID-19 vaccine. Broader study findings: Spike-specific TCR breadth and depth were elevated following two AZD1222 doses. Females made up more of the donors, who were largely white British, and clonal diversity may have come out too low. Reports say nearly half of spike-specific TCRs go after unmutated variant regions.

Details on this clone: The antigen remains unidentified.

The CDR3 has 13 amino acids. The V and J ends lost 0 bases and 6 bases respectively, with 9 bases between them. Germline V gene lookup returns CDR1 MNHNY and CDR2 SVGAGI (reference sequence). Using immunoSEQ multiplex PCR, the repertoire was profiled, and TCRdb retains in-frame clones only, with some absent. The sample yields 70,000 to 95,000 clones, over 80% seen once. Second doses were pooled across both intervals (about 4 or about 12 weeks). The source of this sequence is an adult who received the AZD1222 COVID-19 vaccine. The sample here was peripheral blood, taken 28 days after the second AZD1222 dose. The chain is built from TRBV6-6 and TRBJ2-7; possibly TRBD1 for D (6 bases). The CDR3 loop is CASSYSKGGEQYF. The CDR3, as DNA: TGTGCCAGCAGTTACTCGAAAGGGGGCGAGCAGTACTTC.